Listed below are T cell receptor beta chains from one sample, sequenced in a study of OX40 agonist ivuxolimab in advanced cancers. Using immunoSEQ multiplex PCR, the repertoire was profiled, and TCRdb retains in-frame clones only, with some absent. The sample has about 55,000 clones, about 80% seen once. Sequencing was performed on CD4+ or CD8+ T cells sorted from blood, taken in a trial of the OX40 agonist ivuxolimab. The receptors derive from an adult with an advanced solid tumor such as melanoma, head and neck, liver or kidney cancer. Both conserved end residues are part of each CDR3. A D gene is named only where the DNA matches it firmly. Only part of the rows carry a size: once, few, many, or a class if the clone is expanded.

j_call clone_size v_call d_call cdr3_nt cdr3_aa
TRBJ2-5 . TRBV11-3 TRBD2 TGTGCCAGCAGCTTAGGTACTAGCGGGGGCCAAGAGACCCAGTACTTC CASSLGTSGGQETQYF
TRBJ1-2 few TRBV6-5 TRBD1 TGTGCCAGCAGTTACTCGACAGGGGGGAATGGCTACACCTTC CASSYSTGGNGYTF
TRBJ1-2 . TRBV5-1 . TGCGCCAGCAGCTTAGACAGGACGGTCTGGGGCTACACCTTC CASSLDRTVWGYTF
TRBJ1-5 . TRBV7-2 . TGTGCCAGCAGCTTAGCTGGAGGGATGAGCAATCAGCCCCAGCATTTT CASSLAGGMSNQPQHF
TRBJ1-2 . TRBV6-5 TRBD1 TGTGCCAGCACCTACCAGGGGGCGCGTGGCTACACCTTC CASTYQGARGYTF
TRBJ2-1 . TRBV7-2 . TGTGCCAGCAGCTTCTCCTACAATGAGCAGTTCTTC CASSFSYNEQFF
TRBJ1-2 . TRBV2 . TGTGCCAGCTCCGCGGGGGGGCCCGGCTATGGCTACACCTTC CASSAGGPGYGYTF
TRBJ1-3 . TRBV18 . TGTGCCAGCTCACTTCGGGCCTCCTATACCATATATTTT CASSLRASYTIYF
TRBJ1-2 few TRBV6-1 TRBD1 TGTGCCAGCACCCCGGGACAGGGCTATGGCTACACCTTC CASTPGQGYGYTF
TRBJ1-2 . TRBV30 . TGTGCCTGGAGTGTAGGTCCGGGCGGGGCTGGCTACACCTTC CAWSVGPGGAGYTF
TRBJ2-7 . TRBV9 . TGTGCCAGCAGCGTAGCTGGAGCGGGCTCCTACGAGCAGTACTTC CASSVAGAGSYEQYF
TRBJ1-4 . TRBV18 TRBD1 TGTGCCAGCTCACGGGACAGCGAGAGGAAACTGTTTTTT CASSRDSERKLFF
TRBJ1-5 . TRBV27 . TGTGCCAGCACCCCTCGGGAGGGAGGCCAGCCCCAGCATTTT CASTPREGGQPQHF
TRBJ2-1 . TRBV15 . TGTGCCACCAGCAGAGGTCCGATCAGCTCCTACAATGAGCAGTTCTTC CATSRGPISSYNEQFF
TRBJ1-5 . TRBV7-2 . TGTGCCAGCAGCTTAGCGGTAGGAAGATACAATCAGCCCCAGCATTTT CASSLAVGRYNQPQHF
TRBJ1-1 . TRBV14 TRBD1 TGTGCCAGCAGCCAAGAAAGACAGGGGGCTATCGGGGCTTTCTTT CASSQERQGAIGAFF
TRBJ2-7 . TRBV15 . TGTGCCACCAGCAGAGATCCAGAAGGGAGCTACGAGCAGTACTTC CATSRDPEGSYEQYF
TRBJ2-2 . TRBV6-5 TRBD2 TGTGCCAGCACCAACGTGGGACTAGCGGGGGAGCTGTTTTTT CASTNVGLAGELFF
TRBJ1-4 . TRBV6-6 . TGTGCCAGCAGTTACCCCGGGGGTCCAACTAATGAAAAACTGTTTTTT CASSYPGGPTNEKLFF
TRBJ2-7 . TRBV18 . TGTGCCAGCTCACCAAGCCTGAACACCTACGAGCAGTACTTC CASSPSLNTYEQYF
TRBJ1-5 . TRBV6-5 . TGTGCCAGCAAAGGGGACGGTCTGGCCCCTCAGCATTTT CASKGDGLAPQHF
TRBJ1-1 . TRBV11-2 TRBD1 TGTGCCAGCAGCCTACCCAGACAGGGGAATTCGAACACTGAAGCTTTCTTT CASSLPRQGNSNTEAFF
TRBJ2-7 . TRBV5-1 . TGCGCCAGCAGCCTACGGGGTCTGCACGAGCAGTACTTC CASSLRGLHEQYF
TRBJ2-1 . TRBV6-6 . TGTGCCAGCAGTTACTCGGCAGGCACCGGGGAGCAGTTCTTC CASSYSAGTGEQFF
TRBJ1-6 . TRBV5-1 . TGCGCCAGCAAACGAGGCACTAGTTCACCCCTCCACTTT CASKRGTSSPLHF
TRBJ1-1 . TRBV14 . TGTGCCAGCAGCCAAGATCTGGGGCAAAAAGCTTTCTTT CASSQDLGQKAFF
TRBJ1-6 . TRBV6-6 . TGTGCCAGCAGCCACCCTGGAGGGCGCGAGTCACCCCTCCACTTT CASSHPGGRESPLHF
TRBJ1-2 . TRBV11-2 . TGTGCCAGCAGCTTAGGGCGGGTTTCGGGTGGCTACACCTTC CASSLGRVSGGYTF
TRBJ1-1 . TRBV28 . TGTGCCAGCTGGGCAGGGCACGCTGAAGCTTTCTTT CASWAGHAEAFF
TRBJ2-7 . TRBV6-5 . TGTGCCAGCACCAAAAGCGGAGCCGCTGGCGAGCAGTACTTC CASTKSGAAGEQYF
TRBJ1-1 . TRBV5-1 . TGCGCCAGCAGCTTATTACAGGGCCTGAACACTGAAGCTTTCTTT CASSLLQGLNTEAFF
TRBJ1-5 . TRBV4-2 . TGTGCCAGCAGCCAAGGGACGGAGCGCAATCAGCCCCAGCATTTT CASSQGTERNQPQHF
TRBJ1-5 . TRBV6-5 TRBD1 TGTGCCAGCAGTCAACACAGGGGTGTGCAGCCCCAGCATTTT CASSQHRGVQPQHF
TRBJ1-2 . TRBV12-5 . TGTGCTAGTGGATCAAGACCGCTAAACTATGGCTACACCTTC CASGSRPLNYGYTF
TRBJ2-2 . TRBV18 . TGTGCCAGCTCACCGCTCGGGGACACCGGGGAGCTGTTTTTT CASSPLGDTGELFF
TRBJ1-1 . TRBV6-6 . TGTGCCAGCAGTTATACGGGACAAATGAACACTGAAGCTTTCTTT CASSYTGQMNTEAFF
TRBJ1-2 . TRBV11-2 TRBD1 TGTGCCAGCAGCTCACAGGGGCGGATCGCCTACACCTTC CASSSQGRIAYTF
TRBJ1-5 once TRBV6-1 . TGTGCCAGCAGTCCCCGGTCCGGCGGGAATCAGCCCCAGCATTTT CASSPRSGGNQPQHF
TRBJ1-2 . TRBV27 . TGTGCCAGCAGTTTATCGAGGCGGAGTAACTATGGCTACACCTTC CASSLSRRSNYGYTF
TRBJ1-1 . TRBV5-6 . TGTGCCAGCAGCTTGAAACGTACTGAAGCTTTCTTT CASSLKRTEAFF